This TCR beta chain was recorded in a study of response to subunit inactivated influenza vaccine (dated by TCRdb to between 2018 and 2020). Regarding the research as a whole: To follow how T cells responded to a trivalent subunit inactivated influenza vaccine, the researchers relied on deep quantitative profiling of the T cell receptor repertoire.

Only a few counts were recorded for this clonotype. Its antigen specificity is not known. Base qualities are missing; no much larger clone stands one base away. Receptors were amplified or captured by RT-PCR. The sequencing machine was an Illumina HiSeq 2500. Through fastp at Q25 and MiXCR, TCRdb rebuilt clones from the public reads, retaining in-frame beta chains. Rows with a matching CDR3 protein are joined into one entry that keeps the most common DNA and genes. This sample gives 300,000 to 350,000 distinct CDR3 sequences in total; 20% to 25% of them show up just once. Of the sample, about 10% is held by the ten largest clones. Findings and caveats that apply to the study as a whole: According to the authors, only a limited number of new T cells may be recruited by each seasonal influenza vaccination.

The junction carries 8 bases between V and J, which are trimmed by 1 base and 4 bases respectively. The cysteine opens and the phenylalanine closes a CDR3 of 14 amino acids. Only the CDR3 region is kept as DNA, spanning 42 bases read in frame from base 1. The material was PBMCs from blood, obtained around 22 months after vaccination. Here the chain combines TRBV12-3 or TRBV12-4 and TRBJ2-1; too little of a D gene remains to name it. This sequence originates from a man aged 45-69 years who received an inactivated influenza vaccine. Donor details come from another sample of the same person, matched by shared clones. The CDR3: CASSLEGSYNEQFF. The nucleotides are TGTGCCAGCAGTTTAGAAGGGTCTTACAATGAGCAGTTCTTC.